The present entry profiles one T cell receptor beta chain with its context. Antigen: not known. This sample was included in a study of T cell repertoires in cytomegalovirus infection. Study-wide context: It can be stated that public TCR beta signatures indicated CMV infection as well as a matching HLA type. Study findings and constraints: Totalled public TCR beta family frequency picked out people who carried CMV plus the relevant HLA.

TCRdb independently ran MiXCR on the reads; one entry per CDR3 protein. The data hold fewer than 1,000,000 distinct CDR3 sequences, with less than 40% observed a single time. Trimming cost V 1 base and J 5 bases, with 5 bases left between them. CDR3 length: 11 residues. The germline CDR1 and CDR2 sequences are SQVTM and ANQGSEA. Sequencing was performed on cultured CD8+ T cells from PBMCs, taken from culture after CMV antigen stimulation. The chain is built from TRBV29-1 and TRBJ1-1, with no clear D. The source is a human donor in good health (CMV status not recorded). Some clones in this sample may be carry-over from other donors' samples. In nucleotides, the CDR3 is TGCAGCGTTGAAGGTCGTACTGAAGCTTTCTTT. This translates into CSVEGRTEAFF.